Below are 15 T cell receptor beta chains sequenced from a single sample in a study of metastatic and nonmetastatic thyroid tumors. Nobody among the patients had been given any treatment before thyroid surgery. MiXCR re-clonotyped the PCR reads for TCRdb. This sample yields more than 50,000 clones, of which 20% to 25% are seen a single time; 3.5% to 5% belongs to the top ten. The specimen sequenced was blood. These receptor sequences come from a female donor with papillary thyroid cancer or a benign thyroid nodule (not recorded which). Some clones in this sample may be carry-over from other donors' samples.

This clone has ten or more counts. The rearrangement joins TRBV20-1 to TRBJ2-1, with 8 bases lining up with TRBD2. Germline V gives CDR1 DFQATT, CDR2 SNEGSKA (reference sequence). CDR3 length equals 14 residues. The V and J ends lost 6 bases and 4 bases, in that order; junction bases with no gene match: 8. CDR3 protein: CSAPGLVGYNEQFF. CDR3 bases: TGCAGTGCACCGGGACTAGTGGGGTACAATGAGCAGTTCTTC.

In DNA, the CDR3 is TGTGCCAGCAGTCGCATTTTGAGCTCTGGGGCCAACGTCCTGACTTTC. It encodes CASSRILSSGANVLTF. The chain has TRBV28 and TRBJ2-6; D is undetermined. This CDR3 has 16 amino acids. V lost 5 bases and J lost 0, with 11 bases in between. Germline assignment: CDR1 MDHEN and CDR2 SYDVKM.

There are many counts of this clone. Distinct nucleotide sequences in the sample also encode this CDR3. The chain uses TRBV29-1 and TRBJ2-3, with D perhaps TRBD1 (6 bases). CDR3 size: 12 residues. Per germline, CDR1 SQVTM and CDR2 ANQGSEA. V was clipped by 5 bases and J by 7 bases, with 13 bases between them. As DNA, the CDR3 is TGCAGCGTTTTTAGGGGGATGAATACGCAGTATTTT. This codes for CSVFRGMNTQYF.

Ten or more counts support this clone. Other nucleotide sequences from this sample produce the same CDR3. The chain recombines TRBV4-1 with TRBJ1-2; D remains unclear. The CDR3 loop spans 14 amino acids. Germline V gene data show CDR1 as MGHRA and CDR2 as YSYEKL. Trimming took 7 bases from V and 1 from J, leaving 13 bases between them. The DNA for the CDR3 is TGCGCCAGCACCCCTGGACCAGATAACTATGGCTACACCTTC. It encodes CASTPGPDNYGYTF.

This clone was detected ten times or more. The V gene is TRBV19, the J gene TRBJ2-2, with 9 positions matching TRBD2. Germline V gene data show CDR1 as LNHDA and CDR2 as SQIVND (reference sequence). The CDR3 extends over 16 amino acids. J gave up 7 bases and V 2 bases, and 8 bases lay outside the gene matches. The CDR3 DNA reads TGTGCCAGTAGTATACCAGCGGGAGGTGGGAGCGGGGAGCTGTTTTTT. Amino acid sequence: CASSIPAGGGSGELFF.

This clone was found once. One end of the junction varies from germline; a read error may be responsible. V is TRBV10-3 and J is TRBJ2-1; no clear D. From germline, CDR1 is ENHRY and CDR2 SYGVKD. The CDR3 sequence is 15 residues long. In DNA form, the CDR3 reads TGTGACATCAGTGAGTCTACCCAAAAGTTAAATGAGCAGTGCTTC. As protein: CDISESTQKLNEQCF.

V gene TRBV3-1 combines with J gene TRBJ1-5; tentative D call: TRBD1 (6 bases). The V and J ends lost 4 bases and 10 bases respectively, with 17 bases between them. CDR1 is LGHDT and CDR2 is YNNKEL in the germline V gene (reference sequence). The CDR3 has 14 residues. CDR3 protein: CASSPRTDSFPQHF. The CDR3 DNA sequence: TGTGCCAGCAGCCCTCGGACAGACTCGTTCCCCCAGCATTTT.

At least ten counts were recorded for this clone. J is TRBJ2-1 and V is TRBV3-1; 10 bases match TRBD2. This CDR3 is 15 amino acids long. CDR1 LGHDT and CDR2 YNNKEL come from the germline V gene (reference sequence). Losses at the gene ends were 7 bases for V and 1 base for J; bases not matched to a gene: 4. The CDR3 DNA reads TGTGCCAGCACCATAGCGGGAGGTTCCTACAATGAGCAGTTCTTC. Amino acids: CASTIAGGSYNEQFF.

This clone was picked up many times. This chain links TRBV3-1 with TRBJ2-2, with D maybe TRBD2 (5 bases). This CDR3 region has 14 residues. Germline loops: CDR1 LGHDT, CDR2 YNNKEL (reference sequence). V was pared by 2 bases and J by 2 bases, with 6 bases between. CDR3 region: CASSQSGNTGELFF. The CDR3 DNA is TGTGCCAGCAGCCAAAGCGGCAACACCGGGGAGCTGTTTTTT.

This clone was detected many times. Other DNA sequences from this sample encode an identical CDR3 as well. The V gene is TRBV7-6, the J gene TRBJ2-2, with TRBD2 matching 7 bases. The germline gives CDR1 SGHVS, CDR2 FNYEAQ. The length of the CDR3 is 15 residues. The ends lost 4 bases at V and 5 bases at J; junction bases unmatched: 7. The CDR3 sequence: CASSSSGPSTGELFF. The CDR3 DNA is TGTGCCAGCAGCTCTAGCGGACCTTCTACCGGGGAGCTGTTTTTT.

This clone was detected ten times or more. The chain recombines TRBV7-9 with TRBJ2-7; 7 bases map to TRBD1. Trimming took 5 bases from V and 2 from J; bases not matched to a gene: 9. CDR3 length: 15 amino acids. Per the germline V gene, CDR1 is SEHNR and CDR2 is FQNEAQ (reference sequence). In DNA, the CDR3 is TGTGCCAGCAGCCCCCCCGGGACAGCTCCCTACGAGCAGTACTTC. Residues: CASSPPGTAPYEQYF.

This clone has ten or more counts. V usage is TRBV4-1 and J usage is TRBJ2-2; D remains unclear. The germline gives CDR1 MGHRA, CDR2 YSYEKL. The germline V and J ends were trimmed by 10 bases and 2 bases, with 11 bases remaining between them. This CDR3 is 13 amino acids long. CDR3 amino acids: CATTDSNTGELFF. CDR3 nucleotide sequence: TGCGCCACAACCGACTCTAACACCGGGGAGCTGTTTTTT.

This clone was picked up many times. The chain recombines TRBV6-1 with TRBJ1-2; TRBD1 matches 7 bases. CDR3 length: 14 amino acids. Unmatched junction bases numbered 6, after V lost 5 bases and J lost 3 bases. Germline V gives CDR1 MNHNS, CDR2 SASEGT. CDR3 protein: CASSQRQGDYGYTF. The CDR3 nucleotides are TGTGCCAGCAGTCAAAGACAGGGAGACTATGGCTACACCTTC.

The sample holds many counts of this clone. J is TRBJ2-1 and V is TRBV12-3 or TRBV12-4; tentatively, D is TRBD1 (6 bases). The V end lost 4 bases, the J end lost 0 bases, and 19 bases lay between the germline ends. This CDR3 spans 18 amino acids. CDR3 residues: CASSSTGGVQSSYNEQFF. CDR3 coding DNA: TGTGCCAGCAGTTCCACTGGGGGCGTCCAGAGCTCCTACAATGAGCAGTTCTTC.

Worth noting for this clone: This sequence may be a read error, since a much larger clone differs from it by one base. The chain uses TRBV29-1 and TRBJ1-2, with D possibly TRBD1 on 6 matching bases. V lost 6 bases and J lost 2, with 19 bases in between. This CDR3 contains 15 residues. Germline CDR1 reads SQVTM; CDR2 reads ANQGSEA. The CDR3 loop reads CSVGPRGVLNYGYTF. In DNA form, the CDR3 reads TGCAGCGTCGGGCCCAGGGGAGTATTAAACTATGGCTACACCTTC.